A selection of T cell receptor beta chains follows, all from one sample in a study of blood T cells in healthy people across ages. TCRdb called the 5' RACE reads again in MiXCR, with one record for every CDR3 protein. The sample shows roughly 1.5 million distinct CDR3 sequences, 35% to 45% of them seen only once. The material sequenced was blood. These receptors originate from a woman aged 18-29 years in good health. The conserved cysteine and the conserved F or W are not part of the CDR3 here. Clone size is stated in some rows and not others, as once, few, many or a class when expanded.

cdr3_aa	v_call	j_call	clone_size
ASSPPSQGAAGNTIY	TRBV18	TRBJ1-3	few
AILDRLNTEAF	TRBV6-6	TRBJ1-1	-
ASSLRTSGDEQF	TRBV27	TRBJ2-1	-
AISPGIGGYT	TRBV24-1	TRBJ1-2	few
ASGSSAENSYNEQF	TRBV12-5	TRBJ2-1	once
SVRQSPNQPQH	TRBV29-1	TRBJ1-5	-
ASSPPGLADQETQY	TRBV18	TRBJ2-5	few
ASSPTYTYEQY	TRBV27	TRBJ2-7	-
ASSPKRGSAYEQY	TRBV5-1	TRBJ2-7	-
ASSLLLSVSYEQY	TRBV11-2	TRBJ2-7	few
SASRGGTGGVQPQH	TRBV20-1	TRBJ1-5	-
ASGRQGPNQPQH	TRBV6-5	TRBJ1-5	-
ASSRSGLAAQY	TRBV11-2	TRBJ2-3	-
ASSSAGGLDEQF	TRBV25-1	TRBJ2-1	few
ASSYRVSNTGELF	TRBV5-1	TRBJ2-2	-
ASNNNEDQPQH	TRBV9	TRBJ1-5	-
ATVVGTGAYDEQF	TRBV6-1	TRBJ2-1	many
ASRQDDLLGQPQH	TRBV12-3/TRBV12-4	TRBJ1-5	few
ASSEQGYEQF	TRBV2	TRBJ2-1	once
SVGGAGEQF	TRBV29-1	TRBJ2-1	many
AISDRTVNGYT	TRBV10-3	TRBJ1-2	few
ASSKALSGTGGLWGEQF	TRBV21-1	TRBJ2-1	-
ASSYANQGGGGYT	TRBV6-5	TRBJ1-2	-
ASSPRLAGIKTQY	TRBV27	TRBJ2-5	-
SARDLTGTYEQY	TRBV20-1	TRBJ2-7	-
ASTPYDSRVGEQY	TRBV5-5	TRBJ2-7	-
ASITTGTGSYNEQF	TRBV7-9	TRBJ2-1	-
SVVLDSGNTIY	TRBV29-1	TRBJ1-3	few
ASSQGGRGNPDTLY	TRBV4-3	TRBJ2-3	-
ASSGTDVGRRSYEQY	TRBV27	TRBJ2-7	few
ASSLTRDRNPPLH	TRBV7-2	TRBJ1-6	-
SARGPFQRVLVNSPLH	TRBV20-1	TRBJ1-6	-
ASSESRPGTAYNEQF	TRBV25-1	TRBJ2-1	-
SAPPDSWISYEQY	TRBV20-1	TRBJ2-7	-
ASRVVGGSYNEQF	TRBV6-6	TRBJ2-1	-
SALDLAAPILNYEQY	TRBV20-1	TRBJ2-7	-
ASSSLSQGTYEQY	TRBV12-3/TRBV12-4	TRBJ2-7	-
ASALGAPTEAF	TRBV12-5	TRBJ1-1	few
ASSRHGVSGRTDTQY	TRBV12-3/TRBV12-4	TRBJ2-3	-
SAEGYTDTQY	TRBV20-1	TRBJ2-3	-
ASSPEPGEKRYT	TRBV7-3	TRBJ1-2	-
ASSYALLGYEQF	TRBV6-5	TRBJ2-1	-
SAAGQRTYGYT	TRBV20-1	TRBJ1-2	few
SAAKYQETQY	TRBV20-1	TRBJ2-5	-
ARSHYLAGHDEQY	TRBV27	TRBJ2-7	-
ASSTGFETQY	TRBV7-9	TRBJ2-5	few
ASSLLAGGLSEQF	TRBV12-3/TRBV12-4	TRBJ2-1	-
ASSLERPGITDSPLH	TRBV11-2	TRBJ1-6	-
ASGTGVYGYT	TRBV30	TRBJ1-2	few